This TCR beta chain was retrieved from a study of blood T cell repertoires in COVID-19. Study summary: T cells, B-cell-depleted T cells, or PBMCs supplied cDNA or gDNA.

Under the authors' procedure: Amplification with reference gene primers provided the estimates of nucleated cell counts. Clones were sequenced by immunoSEQ multiplex PCR, and TCRdb holds only the in-frame ones, with some missing. V, J and clone size derive from that table, while D and trimming were established from the DNA sequence. The sample shows over 400,000 clones, 70% to 90% of them seen only once. Germline CDR1 reads SGHRS; CDR2 reads YFSETQ. J was trimmed by 0 bases and V by 0 bases; bases with no gene match: 2. This CDR3 has 16 amino acids. The sequence was obtained from a woman aged 50 to 60 with COVID-19, enrolled during active disease. The chain has TRBV5-1 and TRBJ1-4; TRBD1 agrees at 7 bases. The specimen was peripheral blood. The CDR3 nucleotides are TGCGCCAGCAGCTTGGTGGGACAGACAACTAATGAAAAACTGTTTTTT. It yields the protein CASSLVGQTTNEKLFF.